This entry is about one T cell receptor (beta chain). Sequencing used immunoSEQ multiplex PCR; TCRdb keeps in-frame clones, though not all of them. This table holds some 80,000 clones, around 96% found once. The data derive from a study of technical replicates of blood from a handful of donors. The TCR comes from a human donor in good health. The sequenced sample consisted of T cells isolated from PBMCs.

CDR3 amino acids: CASGRTVDYEQYF. The CDR3, as DNA: TGTGCCAGCGGGAGAACGGTCGACTACGAGCAGTACTTC. This chain links TRBV2 with TRBJ2-7; maybe TRBD2 (5 bases). Trimming took off 8 bases at V and 3 bases at J, with 14 bases between the two ends. The CDR3 covers 13 residues. The germline gives CDR1 SNHLY, CDR2 FYNNEI.